The clone carrying this TCR beta chain was seen at least ten times. The antigen remains unidentified. This CDR3 is built from 13 residues. Trimming cost V 5 bases and J 4 bases; bases outside gene matches: 3. CDR1 and CDR2 (germline): SGHTA, FQGNSA. This entry comes from a study of breast tumors, draining lymph nodes, adjacent tissues. Findings of the study overall: Tumor and nontumor repertoires were significantly more similar in luminal-like than in basal-like breast cancer. Tumors had less TCR diversity than lymph nodes, more than nontumor tissue.

Samples came from axillary lymph nodes draining the breast cancer. Each CDR3 protein is one row after TCRdb ran MiXCR on the multiplex PCR reads. The table has some 230,000 distinct CDR3 sequences, under 35% seen once; the top ten hold approximately 3.6%. This sequence was found in a female donor with breast cancer. Some clones in this sample may be carry-over from other donors' samples. V is TRBV7-2 and J is TRBJ2-3, with TRBD1 identical over 7 bases. The sample comprised axillary lymph node tissue. CDR3 amino acids: CASSRTGADTQYF. CDR3 coding DNA: TGTGCCAGCAGCCGGACAGGCGCAGATACGCAGTATTTT.